These T cell receptor beta chains were read from a single sample in a study of OX40 agonist ivuxolimab in advanced cancers. The method was immunoSEQ multiplex PCR; TCRdb's version includes in-frame clones alone and lacks a portion of them. The table lists about 22,000 clones, approximately 83% of them singletons, with roughly 32% in the top ten. Sequencing was performed on CD4+ or CD8+ T cells sorted from blood, taken in a trial of the OX40 agonist ivuxolimab. The origin of the receptors is an adult with an advanced solid tumor such as melanoma, head and neck, liver or kidney cancer. Both conserved end residues are part of each CDR3. A D gene is named only where the DNA matches it firmly. Clone size is stated in some rows and not others, as once, few, many or a class when expanded.

TRBJ2-7,TRBV7-8,-,-,CASSLGTSHYEQYF,TGTGCCAGCAGCTTAGGCACCTCCCACTACGAGCAGTACTTC
TRBJ2-1,TRBV7-3,TRBD1,-,CASSFQGVPYNEQFF,TGTGCCAGCAGCTTCCAGGGGGTGCCCTACAATGAGCAGTTCTTC
TRBJ1-1,TRBV30,-,large,CAWSVSPTGNTEAFF,TGTGCCTGGAGTGTATCTCCGACGGGTAACACTGAAGCTTTCTTT
TRBJ1-1,TRBV11-3,-,-,CASSLDVYDRGDTEAFF,TGTGCCAGCAGCTTAGATGTATATGACAGAGGGGACACTGAAGCTTTCTTT
TRBJ2-1,TRBV12-5,TRBD2,once,CASGSGTSGMNEQFF,TGTGCTAGTGGTTCCGGGACTAGCGGGATGAATGAGCAGTTCTTC
TRBJ2-3,TRBV28,TRBD2,-,CASSLAGLATDTQYF,TGTGCCAGCAGTTTGGCGGGACTAGCAACAGATACGCAGTATTTT
TRBJ2-6,TRBV6-1,-,-,CASSGLQGTGANVLTF,TGTGCCAGCAGTGGATTACAGGGTACTGGGGCCAACGTCCTGACTTTC
TRBJ2-7,TRBV7-9,-,few,CASSLARGEQYF,TGTGCCAGCAGCTTAGCTAGAGGCGAGCAGTACTTC
TRBJ2-3,TRBV5-4,TRBD2,medium-sized,CASSLGAGGPADTQYF,TGTGCCAGCAGCTTAGGAGCGGGAGGGCCGGCGGATACGCAGTATTTT
TRBJ2-7,TRBV2,TRBD2,-,CASSPPGGYEQYF,TGTGCCAGCAGTCCCCCCGGGGGGTACGAGCAGTACTTC
TRBJ2-2,TRBV7-7,TRBD2,medium-sized,CASSPLFSGSKAGELFF,TGTGCTAGCAGCCCCTTATTTAGCGGGAGTAAGGCCGGGGAGCTGTTTTTT
TRBJ2-7,TRBV28,-,-,CASTRWPTAAIEQYF,TGTGCCAGCACCCGGTGGCCTACGGCTGCAATCGAGCAGTACTTC
TRBJ2-2,TRBV5-1,-,-,CASSLGDSINTGELFF,TGCGCCAGCAGCCTCGGGGACTCAATAAACACCGGGGAGCTGTTTTTT
TRBJ2-2,TRBV19,-,-,CASSGWAGELFF,TGTGCCAGTAGTGGATGGGCCGGGGAGCTGTTTTTT